This T cell receptor (delta chain) appears in the sequencing data of a study of gamma-delta T cells after stem cell transplantation. TCRdb used CATT to re-call clones from the RT-PCR reads. The sample consists of around 16,000 delta-chain clones, 9% to 9.5% of them appearing once. Per the germline V gene, CDR1 is GEAIGNYY and CDR2 is EKD. This CDR3 has 17 amino acids. Concerning this clone: The junction and the germline gene differ at one end; a read error may be behind it.

Sequences were obtained from gamma-delta T cells. The V call is TRDV2, the J call TRDJ1, with 7 bases matching TRDD3. This TCR was recovered from a human donor. It is not recorded whose cells these are; they may come from a transplant donor. The CDR3 protein is CAYDSRREDTVTDKLIF. In nucleotides, the CDR3 is TGTGCCTATGACTCTCGCAGGGAGGATACGGTCACCGATAAACTCATCTTT.